The 25 T cell receptor beta chains given below trace back to one sample, sequenced in a study of persistence of HIV-infected CD4 T cells. Stimulation used around 10 ug/mL lysate from CMV-infected fibroblasts. CD4+ T cells upregulating both CD40 ligand and CD69 were sorted as responding cells. The immunoSEQ assay was version 4, run in survey mode. Using immunoSEQ multiplex PCR, the repertoire was profiled, and TCRdb retains in-frame clones only, with some absent. The data hold some 16,000 clones, with less than 75% observed a single time. No antigens are known for them. The specimen comprised CD4+ T cells sorted from PBMCs after approximately 19-hour stimulation, sampled from a patient who received antiretroviral therapy. Receptor source: an adult woman with HIV who was CMV-seropositive.

The V call is TRBV28, the J call TRBJ2-1, with D unclear. Germline CDR1 reads MDHEN; CDR2 reads SYDVKM. The length of the CDR3 is 13 residues. V lost 3 bases and J lost 7, with 10 bases in between. The CDR3: CASSFFSRNEQFF. The CDR3 region has the DNA TGTGCCAGCAGTTTTTTCAGCAGGAATGAGCAGTTCTTC.

This clone was counted a few times. The V and J genes are TRBV10-2 and TRBJ1-2; 8 bases map to TRBD1. The CDR3 extends over 15 amino acids. Per germline, CDR1 WSHSY and CDR2 SAAADI. The V gene end was trimmed by 8 bases and the J gene end by 0 bases; junction bases not matched to a gene: 8. CDR3 nucleotide sequence: TGCGCCAGCGGGGGACAGGCGCGAACTAACTATGGCTACACCTTC. It encodes CASGGQARTNYGYTF.

V gene TRBV3-1 (or the pseudogene TRBV3-2) combines with J gene TRBJ2-1; D is unclear. V was pared by 0 bases and J by 7 bases, with 10 bases between. The V gene's germline CDR1 is LGHDT and CDR2 YNNKEL (reference sequence). The CDR3 length is 14 residues. CDR3 residues: CASSQDLARNEQFF. As DNA, the CDR3 is TGTGCCAGCAGCCAAGATTTAGCAAGAAATGAGCAGTTCTTC.

The CDR3 sequence: CASSNRGEKLFF. As DNA, the CDR3 is TGTGCCAGCAGCAACAGGGGAGAAAAACTGTTTTTT. The rearrangement uses TRBV12-3 or TRBV12-4 and TRBJ1-4, with 7 bases matching TRBD1. V was clipped by 6 bases and J by 8 bases; unmatched bases: 3. The CDR3 runs 12 residues.

This sequence joins TRBV6-6 and TRBJ2-1; no clear D. This CDR3 has 12 residues. V was shortened by 6 bases and J by 5 bases, with 8 bases between the two germline ends. Germline CDR1 and CDR2: MNHNY and SVGAGI (reference sequence). This CDR3 reads CASRVGNNEQFF. DNA of the CDR3: TGTGCCAGCAGGGTGGGTAACAATGAGCAGTTCTTC.

The V call is TRBV19, the J call TRBJ2-1; no clear D. The V gene lost 9 bases and the J gene lost 5 bases, with 14 bases spanning the gap. Germline V gives CDR1 LNHDA, CDR2 SQIVND (reference sequence). The CDR3 loop spans 13 amino acids. CDR3 in DNA: TGTGCCAGCGCTCCGGGTCCAAACAATGAGCAGTTCTTC. Its translation is CASAPGPNNEQFF.

This clone was seen a few times. Other DNA sequences in the sample encode the same CDR3. This rearrangement joins TRBV7-9 to TRBJ2-7, with 13 bases lining up with TRBD2. The CDR3 extends over 14 amino acids. The junction had 1 base not matched to a gene; V was cut back by 1 base and J by 7 bases. Germline-derived CDR1 and CDR2 are SEHNR and FQNEAQ (reference sequence). CDR3 amino acids: CASSLGGLAGEQYV. The CDR3 nucleotides are TGTGCCAGCAGCTTAGGGGGACTAGCGGGGGAGCAGTACGTC.

This clone was picked up a small number of times. The V and J genes are TRBV15 and TRBJ1-1; 7 bases line up with TRBD1. Trimming removed 0 bases from V and 6 bases from J; junction bases left unmatched: 4. The CDR3 loop spans 14 amino acids. In germline, CDR1 is LNHNV, CDR2 YYDKDF (reference sequence). The CDR3 spells CATSRDQTGPEAFF. In nucleotides, the CDR3 is TGTGCCACCAGCAGAGATCAGACAGGGCCTGAAGCTTTCTTT.

This chain connects TRBV12-5 to TRBJ1-3; 7 bases are a match to TRBD1. Per the germline V gene, CDR1 is LGHNT and CDR2 is FRNRAP. The CDR3 is made up of 14 amino acids. The V segment lost 6 bases and the J segment 4 bases; nucleotides outside the gene matches: 6. The CDR3 region has the DNA TGTGCTAGTGGCCGTACAGGGGCCGGAAACACCATATATTTT. Residues: CASGRTGAGNTIYF.

J is TRBJ1-4 and V is TRBV30; 8 bases line up with TRBD1. With 0 bases clipped from V and 8 bases from J, the junction kept 17 bases outside the gene matches. CDR3 length: 18 amino acids. Germline values: CDR1 GTSNPN, CDR2 SVGIG (reference sequence). CDR3 region: CAWSVFGTGEAGREKLFF. The DNA of the CDR3 is TGTGCCTGGAGTGTGTTCGGGACAGGAGAGGCCGGTAGGGAAAAACTGTTTTTT.

The chain recombines TRBV7-9 with TRBJ1-2, with 7 bases matching TRBD1. The germline V gene has CDR1 SEHNR and CDR2 FQNEAQ (reference sequence). V dropped 5 bases and J dropped 3; count of bases not matched to a gene: 3. The CDR3 is 13 amino acids. The CDR3 protein is CASSTGQHYGYTF. The CDR3 region has the DNA TGTGCCAGCAGCACGGGACAGCACTATGGCTACACCTTC.

The V and J genes are TRBV7-7 and TRBJ2-1; D not resolved. The CDR3 loop spans 15 amino acids. V lost 5 bases and J lost 5, with 16 bases in between. Looked up from germline, CDR1 is SSHAT and CDR2 is FNYEAQ (reference sequence). CDR3 DNA: TGTGCCAGCAGCCCTGGTTCGGCTAACAACAATGAGCAGTTCTTC. Residues: CASSPGSANNNEQFF.

For the CDR3, the DNA is TGTGCCAGCAGTGAAGGGATTAACTATGGCTACACCTTC. Translated, it gives CASSEGINYGYTF. J is TRBJ1-2 and V is TRBV6-1; D is uncertain. Germline assignment: CDR1 MNHNS and CDR2 SASEGT. There are 13 residues in the CDR3. The V end was cut by 1 base, the J end by 1 base, with 4 bases between.

The table lists this clone with a few counts. The chain has TRBV19 and TRBJ2-7, with D possibly matching TRBD2 (5 bases). V was clipped by 7 bases and J by 4 bases, with 14 bases between them. CDR3 length: 13 residues. Germline V gives CDR1 LNHDA, CDR2 SQIVND (reference sequence). CDR3 sequence (DNA): TGTGCCAGTAAAGTTGAGGGTTCATACGAGCAGTACTTC. It specifies CASKVEGSYEQYF.

The chain carries TRBV10-3 and TRBJ1-2; 8 positions match TRBD1. The ends lost 4 bases at V and 6 bases at J; junction bases unmatched: 10. Germline values: CDR1 ENHRY, CDR2 SYGVKD. CDR3 length: 15 residues. This chain's CDR3 is CAISGFDRGVNGYTF. The CDR3 DNA reads TGTGCCATCAGTGGGTTCGACAGGGGAGTCAATGGCTACACCTTC.

This clone appeared a few times. At the DNA level, this CDR3 is encoded by other sequences in the same sample as well. V gene TRBV3-1 (or the pseudogene TRBV3-2) combines with J gene TRBJ1-3, with D hard to call. Germline lookup yields CDR1 LGHDT and CDR2 YNNKEL (reference sequence). Trimming cost V 1 base and J 0 bases, with 10 bases left between them. The CDR3 covers 16 residues. CDR3: CASSQGTGLSGNTIYF. The CDR3 DNA is TGTGCCAGCAGCCAAGGGACGGGCCTCTCTGGAAACACCATATATTTT.

This chain uses TRBV27 with TRBJ2-3; D is unresolved. There are 14 residues in the CDR3. Trimming removed 4 bases from V and 1 base from J, with 9 bases in between. Germline V gives CDR1 MNHEY, CDR2 SMNVEV (reference sequence). CDR3 DNA: TGTGCCAGCAGTTGGGCAGTGGGCACAGATACGCAGTATTTT. This codes for CASSWAVGTDTQYF.

The chain couples TRBV24-1 to TRBJ2-2; D unclear. CDR1 and CDR2 (germline): KGHDR, SFDVKD. V dropped 3 bases and J dropped 0 bases, with 10 bases sitting between them. The CDR3 loop spans 16 amino acids. The CDR3 protein is CATSDGRFPNTGELFF. Written as DNA, the CDR3 is TGTGCCACCAGTGATGGCAGGTTTCCGAACACCGGGGAGCTGTTTTTT.

The CDR3 region is CASSPPSSGTKNTEAFF. The DNA for the CDR3 is TGTGCCAGCTCACCACCTTCCTCGGGGACCAAGAACACTGAAGCTTTCTTT. V and J are TRBV18 and TRBJ1-1; D is possibly TRBD1 (5 bases). The CDR3 sequence is 17 residues long. V dropped 0 bases and J dropped 1 base, with 15 bases sitting between them. Germline V gives CDR1 KGHSH, CDR2 LQKENI.

The chain has TRBV6-5 and TRBJ1-1; TRBD1 might be the D (6 bases). The V and J ends lost 6 bases and 4 bases respectively, with 15 bases between them. The CDR3 sequence is 14 residues long. Germline CDR1 is MNHEY and CDR2 is SVGAGI. The CDR3: CASRRGGASTEAFF. CDR3 coding DNA: TGTGCCAGCAGGAGGGGGGGCGCGAGCACTGAAGCTTTCTTT.

This clone appeared once. The chain is built from TRBV5-1 and TRBJ1-2, with D perhaps TRBD1 (6 bases). CDR3 length equals 13 residues. Trimming shortened V by 4 bases and J by 2 bases, and 9 bases separated the two germline ends. Germline CDR1 is SGHRS and CDR2 is YFSETQ. CDR3 loop: CASSGQGNYGYTF. The DNA for the CDR3 is TGCGCCAGCAGCGGGCAGGGGAACTATGGCTACACCTTC. Complete variable domain (other parts from reference TRBV5-1 and TRBJ1-2): KAGVTQTPRYLIKTRGQQVTLSCSPISGHRSVSWYQQTPGQGLQFLFEYFSETQRNKGNFPGRFSGRQFSNSRSEMNVSTLELGDSALYLCASSGQGNYGYTFGSGTRLTVV.

The chain couples TRBV6-6 to TRBJ1-2, with D perhaps TRBD1 (6 bases). The CDR3 contains 14 residues. Per the germline V gene, CDR1 is MNHNY and CDR2 is SVGAGI (reference sequence). Trimming shortened V by 0 bases and J by 6 bases, and 11 bases separated the two germline ends. The CDR3 loop reads CASSYSEQGNGYTF. In nucleotides, the CDR3 is TGTGCCAGCAGTTACTCGGAACAGGGAAATGGCTACACCTTC.

The CDR3 reads CASSLPGGAGETQYF. The CDR3 region has the DNA TGTGCCAGCAGCTTACCAGGGGGGGCGGGAGAGACCCAGTACTTC. The chain links TRBV5-4 to TRBJ2-5; the D call may be TRBD1 or TRBD2 (7 bases each). Germline V lookup: CDR1 SGHNT, CDR2 YYREEE (reference sequence). The CDR3 covers 15 residues. V lost 2 bases to trimming and J lost 4 bases, with 15 bases between them.

The chain's CDR3 is CASSYSDRGNNYGYTF. CDR3 nucleotides: TGTGCCAGCAGTTACTCGGACAGGGGCAATAACTATGGCTACACCTTC. This chain links TRBV6-5 with TRBJ1-2; 9 nucleotides agree with TRBD1. Germline V gene sequence: CDR1 MNHEY, CDR2 SVGAGI. Trimming at V came to 0 bases and at J to 1 base, leaving 3 bases not matched to a gene. This CDR3 contains 16 residues.

The CDR3 nucleotides are TGTGCCAGCAGCCCGGGACATCGTTTGGGATTGAACACTGAAGCTTTCTTT. It specifies CASSPGHRLGLNTEAFF. The chain is built from TRBV14 and TRBJ1-1; D perhaps matches TRBD1 (6 bases). This CDR3 spans 17 amino acids. CDR1 is SGHDN and CDR2 is FVKESK in the germline V gene. The ends were cut back, 4 bases at V and 0 bases at J, with 18 bases in the middle.